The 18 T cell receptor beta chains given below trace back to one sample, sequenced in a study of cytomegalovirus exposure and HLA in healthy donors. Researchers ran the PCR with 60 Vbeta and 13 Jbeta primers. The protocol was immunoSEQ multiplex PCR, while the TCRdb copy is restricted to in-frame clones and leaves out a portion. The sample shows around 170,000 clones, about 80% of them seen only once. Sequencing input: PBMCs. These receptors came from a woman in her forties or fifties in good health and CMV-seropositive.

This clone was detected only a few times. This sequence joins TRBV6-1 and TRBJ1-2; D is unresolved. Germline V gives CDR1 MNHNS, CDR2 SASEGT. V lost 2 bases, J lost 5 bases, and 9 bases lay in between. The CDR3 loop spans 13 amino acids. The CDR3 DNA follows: TGTGCCAGCAGTGAATTCGCCAGTTATGGCTACACCTTC. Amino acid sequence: CASSEFASYGYTF.

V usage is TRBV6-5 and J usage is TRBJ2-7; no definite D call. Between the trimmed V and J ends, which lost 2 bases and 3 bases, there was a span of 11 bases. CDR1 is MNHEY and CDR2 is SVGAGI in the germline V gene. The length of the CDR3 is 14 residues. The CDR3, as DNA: TGTGCCAGCAGTTACCAGTCTCAGAACTACGAGCAGTACTTC. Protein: CASSYQSQNYEQYF.

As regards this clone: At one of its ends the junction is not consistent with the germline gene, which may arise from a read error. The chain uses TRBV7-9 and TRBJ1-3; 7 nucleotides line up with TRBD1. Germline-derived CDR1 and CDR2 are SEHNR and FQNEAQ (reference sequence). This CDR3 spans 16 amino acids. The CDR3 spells CSSSSQTGVSGNTIYF. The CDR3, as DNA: TGTTCCAGCAGCTCACAAACAGGGGTCTCTGGAAACACCATATATTTT.

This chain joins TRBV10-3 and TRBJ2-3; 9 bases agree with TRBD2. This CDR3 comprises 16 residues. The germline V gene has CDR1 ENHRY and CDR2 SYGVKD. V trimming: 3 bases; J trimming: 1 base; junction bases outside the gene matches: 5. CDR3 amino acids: CAISDPSSGGTDTQYF. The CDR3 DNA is TGTGCCATCAGTGACCCCTCTAGCGGGGGCACAGATACGCAGTATTTT.

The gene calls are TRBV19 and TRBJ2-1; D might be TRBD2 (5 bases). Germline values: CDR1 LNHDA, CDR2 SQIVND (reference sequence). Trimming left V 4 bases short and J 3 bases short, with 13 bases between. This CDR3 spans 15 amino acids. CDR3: CASSRLSLDYNEQFF. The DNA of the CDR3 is TGTGCCAGTAGTAGACTATCCCTCGACTACAATGAGCAGTTCTTC.

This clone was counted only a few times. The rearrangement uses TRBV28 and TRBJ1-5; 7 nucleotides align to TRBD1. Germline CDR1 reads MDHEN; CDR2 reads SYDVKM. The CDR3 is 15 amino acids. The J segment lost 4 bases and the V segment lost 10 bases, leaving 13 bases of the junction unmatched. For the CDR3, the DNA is TGTGCCACACACAAAGGACAGGTTCCGAATCAGCCCCAGCATTTT. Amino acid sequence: CATHKGQVPNQPQHF.

The CDR3 DNA follows: TGTGCCAGTAGTTCCGGGACAGGGAGTTATACGCAGTATTTT. Its protein product is CASSSGTGSYTQYF. This chain connects TRBV19 to TRBJ2-3, with 9 bases that match TRBD1. CDR1 is LNHDA and CDR2 is SQIVND in the germline V gene (reference sequence). The V segment lost 5 bases and the J segment 7 bases; nucleotides outside the gene matches: 7. The CDR3 loop spans 14 amino acids.

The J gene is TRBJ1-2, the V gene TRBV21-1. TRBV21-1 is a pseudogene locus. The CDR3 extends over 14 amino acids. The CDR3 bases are TGTGCCAGCAGCAAAGGGACTTCCGTGGCGGGCTACACCTTC. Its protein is CASSKGTSVAGYTF.

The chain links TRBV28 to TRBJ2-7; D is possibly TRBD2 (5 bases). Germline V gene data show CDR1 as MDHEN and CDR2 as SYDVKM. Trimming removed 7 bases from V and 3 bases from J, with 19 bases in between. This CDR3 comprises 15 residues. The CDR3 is CASTLNPQRDYEQYF. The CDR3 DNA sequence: TGTGCCAGCACCTTGAACCCCCAGAGGGACTACGAGCAGTACTTC.

The CDR3 loop reads CASSVTPHRNQETQYF. CDR3 nucleotides: TGTGCCAGCAGCGTAACCCCCCACAGGAACCAAGAGACCCAGTACTTC. The chain recombines TRBV9 with TRBJ2-5; perhaps TRBD1 as D (5 bases). Germline V lookup: CDR1 SGDLS, CDR2 YYNGEE. This CDR3 has 16 residues. With 1 base removed from V and 0 bases from J, the gap between germline ends came to 13 bases.

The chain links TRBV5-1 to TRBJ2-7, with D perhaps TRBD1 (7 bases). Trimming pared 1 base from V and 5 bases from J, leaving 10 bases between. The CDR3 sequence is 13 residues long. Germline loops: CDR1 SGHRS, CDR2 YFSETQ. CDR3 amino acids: CASSLSRGDEQYF. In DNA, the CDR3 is TGCGCCAGCAGCTTGAGCAGGGGGGACGAGCAGTACTTC.

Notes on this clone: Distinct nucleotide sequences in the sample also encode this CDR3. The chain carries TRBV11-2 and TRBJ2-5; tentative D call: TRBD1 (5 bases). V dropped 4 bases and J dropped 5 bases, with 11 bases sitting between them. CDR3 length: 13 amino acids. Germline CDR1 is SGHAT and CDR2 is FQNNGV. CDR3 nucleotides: TGTGCCAGCAGCTCAGGGCTCAGGGAGACCCAGTACTTC. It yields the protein CASSSGLRETQYF. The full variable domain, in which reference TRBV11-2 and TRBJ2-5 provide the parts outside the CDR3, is EAGVAQSPRYKIIEKRQSVAFWCNPISGHATLYWYQQILGQGPKLLIQFQNNGVVDDSQLPKDRFSAERLKGVDSTLKIQPAKLEDSAVYLCASSSGLRETQYFGPGTRLLVL.

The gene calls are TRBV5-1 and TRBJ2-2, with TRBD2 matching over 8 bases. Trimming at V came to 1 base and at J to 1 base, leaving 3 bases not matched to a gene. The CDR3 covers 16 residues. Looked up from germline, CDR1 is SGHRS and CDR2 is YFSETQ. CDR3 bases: TGCGCCAGCAGCTTGCCGAGCGGGGGGAACACCGGGGAGCTGTTTTTT. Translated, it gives CASSLPSGGNTGELFF.

DNA for the CDR3: TGTGCCAGCAGCTTAGCCCCAGGGTCCTCTAGCTCCTACAATGAGCAGTTCTTC. Translation: CASSLAPGSSSSYNEQFF. The chain uses TRBV7-2 and TRBJ2-1; possibly TRBD1 for D (5 bases). Germline V gene sequence: CDR1 SGHTA, CDR2 FQGNSA. The V end lost 0 bases, the J end lost 0 bases, and 15 bases lay between the germline ends. CDR3 length equals 18 residues.

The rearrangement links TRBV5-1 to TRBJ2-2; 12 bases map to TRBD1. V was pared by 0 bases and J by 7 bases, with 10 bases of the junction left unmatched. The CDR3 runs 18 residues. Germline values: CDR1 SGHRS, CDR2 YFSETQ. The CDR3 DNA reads TGCGCCAGCAGCTTGGCCTTCGGGACAGGGGGCTTGGTCGGGGAGCTGTTTTTT. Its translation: CASSLAFGTGGLVGELFF.

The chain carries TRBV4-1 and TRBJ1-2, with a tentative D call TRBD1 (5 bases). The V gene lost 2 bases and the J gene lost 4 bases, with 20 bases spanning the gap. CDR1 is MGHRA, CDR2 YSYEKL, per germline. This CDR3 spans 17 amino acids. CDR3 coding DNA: TGCGCCAGCAGCCAATTCCCTAGGGGCGCTGACAGCTATGGCTACACCTTC. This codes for CASSQFPRGADSYGYTF.

In nucleotides, the CDR3 is TGTGCCAGTAGTCAACAGGGCTTCTCTGGAAACACCATATATTTT. The encoded protein is CASSQQGFSGNTIYF. V and J are TRBV19 and TRBJ1-3, with D perhaps matching TRBD1 (6 bases). Germline CDR1 and CDR2: LNHDA and SQIVND (reference sequence). The CDR3 runs to 15 residues. With 5 bases removed from V and 0 bases from J, the gap between germline ends came to 11 bases.

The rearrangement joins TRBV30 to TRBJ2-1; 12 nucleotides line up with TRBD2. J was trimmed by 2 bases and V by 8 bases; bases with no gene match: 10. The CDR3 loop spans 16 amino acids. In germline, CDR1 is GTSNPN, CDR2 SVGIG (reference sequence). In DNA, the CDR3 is TGTGCCCTGGACCCCTCTAGCGGGGGGGCCTACAATGAGCAGTTCTTC. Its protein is CALDPSSGGAYNEQFF.